These T cell receptor beta chains were read from a single sample in a study of blood T cell repertoires in COVID-19. TCRdb's table, derived via immunoSEQ multiplex PCR, lists solely in-frame clones and lacks some. The table includes 200,000 or so clones, around 83% detected once. Material for sequencing was PBMCs or T cells enriched from blood (not recorded which). The source of these receptors is a woman between 40 and 50 years old with acute COVID-19. CDR3s include the opening cysteine and the closing phenylalanine or tryptophan. The D gene is left open where the match is weak. Clone size, where shown, is once, few, many, or a class for clones that have expanded.

clone_size: .
j_call: TRBJ2-1
d_call: TRBD2
v_call: TRBV30
cdr3_aa: CAGSSGGATGYNEQFF
cdr3_nt: TGTGCCGGCTCTAGCGGGGGGGCCACTGGGTACAATGAGCAGTTCTTC

clone_size: once
j_call: TRBJ1-1
d_call: .
v_call: TRBV2
cdr3_aa: CASSEAPVMNTEAFF
cdr3_nt: TGTGCCAGCAGTGAAGCGCCGGTTATGAACACTGAAGCTTTCTTT

clone_size: .
j_call: TRBJ1-2
d_call: TRBD1
v_call: TRBV9
cdr3_aa: CASSTFGTGPNYGYTF
cdr3_nt: TGTGCCAGCAGCACATTCGGGACAGGCCCTAACTATGGCTACACCTTC

clone_size: .
j_call: TRBJ2-3
d_call: .
v_call: TRBV5-1
cdr3_aa: CASSSTWEDTQYF
cdr3_nt: TGCGCCAGCAGCTCGACCTGGGAGGATACGCAGTATTTT

clone_size: .
j_call: TRBJ1-2
d_call: .
v_call: TRBV5-4
cdr3_aa: CASSLGGEKYGYTF
cdr3_nt: TGTGCCAGCAGCTTAGGGGGAGAAAAGTATGGCTACACCTTC

clone_size: .
j_call: TRBJ2-2
d_call: TRBD2
v_call: TRBV7-7
cdr3_aa: CASSLEAPSGIGELFF
cdr3_nt: TGTGCCAGCAGCTTAGAAGCGCCTAGCGGGATCGGGGAGCTGTTTTTT

clone_size: .
j_call: TRBJ1-1
d_call: TRBD1
v_call: TRBV2
cdr3_aa: CASSQPGDRATEAFF
cdr3_nt: TGTGCCAGCAGCCAACCCGGAGACAGGGCTACTGAAGCTTTCTTT

clone_size: .
j_call: TRBJ2-7
d_call: TRBD2
v_call: TRBV9
cdr3_aa: CASSVGGAGERYEQYF
cdr3_nt: TGTGCCAGCAGCGTAGGGGGTGCGGGAGAGAGGTACGAGCAGTACTTC

clone_size: once
j_call: TRBJ1-5
d_call: TRBD1
v_call: TRBV19
cdr3_aa: CASSPRTGDRPQHF
cdr3_nt: TGTGCCAGTAGTCCACGGACAGGGGATAGGCCCCAGCATTTT

clone_size: few
j_call: TRBJ2-3
d_call: TRBD2
v_call: TRBV15
cdr3_aa: CATSRGLAGRTDTQYF
cdr3_nt: TGTGCCACCAGCAGGGGACTAGCGGGACGCACAGATACGCAGTATTTT